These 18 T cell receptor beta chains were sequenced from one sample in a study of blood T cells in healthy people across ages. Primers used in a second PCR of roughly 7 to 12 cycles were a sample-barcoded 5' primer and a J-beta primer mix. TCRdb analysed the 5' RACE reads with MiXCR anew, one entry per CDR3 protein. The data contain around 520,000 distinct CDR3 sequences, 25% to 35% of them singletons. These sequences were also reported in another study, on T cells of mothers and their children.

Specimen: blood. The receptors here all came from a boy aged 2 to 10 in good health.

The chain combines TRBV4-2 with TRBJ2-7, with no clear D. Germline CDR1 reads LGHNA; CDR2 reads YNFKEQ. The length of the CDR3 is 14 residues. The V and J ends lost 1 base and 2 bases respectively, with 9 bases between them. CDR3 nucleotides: TGTGCCAGCAGCCAAGCAGCGCCCCCCTACGAGCAGTACTTC. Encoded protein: CASSQAAPPYEQYF.

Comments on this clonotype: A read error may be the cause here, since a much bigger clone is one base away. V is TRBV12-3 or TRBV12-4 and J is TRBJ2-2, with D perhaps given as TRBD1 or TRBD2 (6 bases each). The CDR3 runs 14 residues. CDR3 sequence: CASRLLSGAGGLFF. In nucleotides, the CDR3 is TGTGCCAGCAGGCTCCTTTCAGGGGCCGGGGGGCTGTTTTTT.

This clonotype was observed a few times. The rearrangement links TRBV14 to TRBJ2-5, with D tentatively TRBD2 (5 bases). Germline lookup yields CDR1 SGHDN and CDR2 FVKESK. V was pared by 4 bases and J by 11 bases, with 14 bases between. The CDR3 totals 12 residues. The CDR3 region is CASSPGYGEQYF. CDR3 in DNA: TGTGCCAGCAGCCCGGGATATGGGGAGCAGTACTTC.

CDR3 in DNA: TGCGCCAGCAGCCAAGATGGTTTCACTGAAGCTTTCTTT. Translation: CASSQDGFTEAFF. The rearrangement uses TRBV4-1 and TRBJ1-1; D is uncertain. The V gene lost 0 bases and the J gene lost 4 bases, with 6 bases spanning the gap. This CDR3 comprises 13 residues. The germline V gene encodes CDR1 MGHRA and CDR2 YSYEKL.

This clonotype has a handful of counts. The CDR3 loop is CASSQEATRSNTGELFF. In DNA, the CDR3 is TGTGCCAGCAGCCAAGAAGCGACTCGTTCGAACACCGGGGAGCTGTTTTTT. This chain joins TRBV3-1 and TRBJ2-2; D uncertain. Between the trimmed V and J ends, which lost 0 bases and 0 bases, there was a span of 11 bases. The CDR3 spans 17 residues. Germline V gene lookup returns CDR1 LGHDT and CDR2 YNNKEL (reference sequence). The full variable domain, in which reference TRBV3-1 and TRBJ2-2 provide the parts outside the CDR3, is DTAVSQTPKYLVTQMGNDKSIKCEQNLGHDTMYWYKQDSKKFLKIMFSYNNKELIINETVPNRFSPKSPDKAHLNLHINSLELGDSAVYFCASSQEATRSNTGELFFGEGSRLTVL.

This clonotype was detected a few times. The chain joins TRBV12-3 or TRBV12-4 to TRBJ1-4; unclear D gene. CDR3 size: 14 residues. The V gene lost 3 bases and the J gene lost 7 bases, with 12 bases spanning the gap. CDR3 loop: CASSFSTPTEKLFF. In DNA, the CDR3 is TGTGCCAGCAGTTTTTCGACGCCCACTGAAAAACTGTTTTTT.

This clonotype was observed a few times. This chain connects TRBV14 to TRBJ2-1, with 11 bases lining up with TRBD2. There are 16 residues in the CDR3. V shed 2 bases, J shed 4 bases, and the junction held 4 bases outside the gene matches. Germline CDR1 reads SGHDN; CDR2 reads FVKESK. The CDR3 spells CASSQPGLAGYNEQFF. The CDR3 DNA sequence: TGTGCCAGCAGCCAACCCGGACTAGCGGGTTACAATGAGCAGTTCTTC.

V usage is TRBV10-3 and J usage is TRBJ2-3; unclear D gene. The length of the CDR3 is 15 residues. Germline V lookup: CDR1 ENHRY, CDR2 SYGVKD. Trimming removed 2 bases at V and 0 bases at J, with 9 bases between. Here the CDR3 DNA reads TGTGCCATCAGTGAGGGGCGCAGGAGCACAGATACGCAGTATTTT. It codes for CAISEGRRSTDTQYF.

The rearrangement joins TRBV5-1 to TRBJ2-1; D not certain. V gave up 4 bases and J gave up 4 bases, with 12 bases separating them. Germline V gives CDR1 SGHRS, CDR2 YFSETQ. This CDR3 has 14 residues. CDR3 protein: CASSKHSSYNEQFF. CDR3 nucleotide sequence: TGCGCCAGCAGCAAGCACAGCTCATACAATGAGCAGTTCTTC.

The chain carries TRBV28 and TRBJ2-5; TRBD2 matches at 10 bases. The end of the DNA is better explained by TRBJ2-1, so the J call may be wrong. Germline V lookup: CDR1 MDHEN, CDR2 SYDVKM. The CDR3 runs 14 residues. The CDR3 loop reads CASSPAGGTREQFF. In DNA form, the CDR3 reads TGTGCCAGCAGTCCAGCGGGGGGGACAAGGGAGCAGTTCTTC.

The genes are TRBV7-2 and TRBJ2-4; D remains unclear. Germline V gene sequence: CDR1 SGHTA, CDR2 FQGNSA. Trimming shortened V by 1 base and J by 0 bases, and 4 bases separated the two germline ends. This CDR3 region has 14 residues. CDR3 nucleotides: TGTGCCAGCAGCTTAGAAGTAGCCAAAAACATTCAGTACTTC. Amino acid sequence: CASSLEVAKNIQYF.

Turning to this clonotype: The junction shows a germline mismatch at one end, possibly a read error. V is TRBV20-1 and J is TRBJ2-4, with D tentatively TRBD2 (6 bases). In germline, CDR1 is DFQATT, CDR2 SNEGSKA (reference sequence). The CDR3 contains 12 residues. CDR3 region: CSARDQSGGKYF. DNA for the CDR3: TGCAGCGCTAGAGATCAGAGCGGAGGGAAGTACTTC.

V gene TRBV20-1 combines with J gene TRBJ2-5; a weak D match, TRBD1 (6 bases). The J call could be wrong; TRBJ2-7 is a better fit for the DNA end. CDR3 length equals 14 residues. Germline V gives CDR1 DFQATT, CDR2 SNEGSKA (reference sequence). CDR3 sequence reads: CSAAPTGPLYEQYF. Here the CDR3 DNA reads TGCAGTGCGGCTCCGACAGGCCCCTTATACGAGCAGTACTTC.

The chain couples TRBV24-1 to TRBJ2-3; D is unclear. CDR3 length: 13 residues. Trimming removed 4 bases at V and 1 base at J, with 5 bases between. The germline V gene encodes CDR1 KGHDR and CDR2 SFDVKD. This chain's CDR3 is CATSDPGTDTQYF. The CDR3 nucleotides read TGTGCCACCAGTGACCCAGGCACAGATACGCAGTATTTT.

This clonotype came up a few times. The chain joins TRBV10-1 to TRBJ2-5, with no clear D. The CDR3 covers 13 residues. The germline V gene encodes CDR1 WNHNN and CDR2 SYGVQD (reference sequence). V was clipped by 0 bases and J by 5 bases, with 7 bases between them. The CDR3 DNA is TGCGCCAGCAGTGAGTCGATTATCGAGACCCAGTACTTC. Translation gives CASSESIIETQYF.

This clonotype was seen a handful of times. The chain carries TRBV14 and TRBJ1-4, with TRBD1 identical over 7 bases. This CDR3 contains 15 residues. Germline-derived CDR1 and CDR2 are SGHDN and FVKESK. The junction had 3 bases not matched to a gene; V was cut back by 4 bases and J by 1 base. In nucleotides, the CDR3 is TGTGCCAGCAGCCTACGGACAGGAACTAATGAAAAACTGTTTTTT. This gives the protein CASSLRTGTNEKLFF.

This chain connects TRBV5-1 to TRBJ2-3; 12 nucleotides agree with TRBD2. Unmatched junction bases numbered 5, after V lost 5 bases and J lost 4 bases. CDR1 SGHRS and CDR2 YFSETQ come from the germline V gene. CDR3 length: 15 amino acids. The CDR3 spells CASRPTSGGSDTQYF. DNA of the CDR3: TGCGCCAGCAGACCGACTAGCGGGGGATCAGATACGCAGTATTTT.

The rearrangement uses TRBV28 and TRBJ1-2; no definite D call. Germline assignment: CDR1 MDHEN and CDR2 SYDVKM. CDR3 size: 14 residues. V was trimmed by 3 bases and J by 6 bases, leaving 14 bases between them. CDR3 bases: TGTGCCAGCAGTTTCGGCCCTATCAAGGATGGCTACACCTTC. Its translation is CASSFGPIKDGYTF.